This T cell receptor (beta chain) was obtained from a study of blood T cells in healthy people across ages. This clonotype was detected a few times. As yet, its antigen is unknown. No conserved phenylalanine or tryptophan ends this CDR3, so it is likely a read error. A second PCR, run for roughly 7 to 11 cycles, used a sample-barcoded 5' primer plus a J-beta primer mix. Template switching added a 12-random-nucleotide identifier to every cDNA molecule. Via MiXCR, TCRdb re-called the 5' RACE reads, giving one row per CDR3 protein. The top ten hold 15% to 20% of the sample, which has about 570,000 distinct CDR3 sequences, 27% seen once. The people who gave samples were healthy Caucasians from Russia, aged roughly 6 to 90. Study observations and caveats: With donor CMV status unknown, expanded clonotype changes were possibly confounded. Donors of long life had a larger count of naive CD4+ cells and greater diversity than aged donors.

This TCR was sampled from a woman aged 65 to 85 in good health. Source material: blood.

The CDR3 spells CASSTGTSETQYL. In nucleotides, the CDR3 is TGCGCCAGCAGCACCGGGACTTCCGAGACCCAGTACCTC. The rearrangement links TRBV5-1 to TRBJ2-5; the D gene is possibly TRBD2 (6 bases). Germline CDR1 is SGHRS and CDR2 is YFSETQ. V was shortened by 4 bases and J by 5 bases, with 12 bases between the two germline ends. This CDR3 is 13 amino acids long.